This T cell receptor (beta chain) appears in the sequencing data of a study of glioma-infiltrating T cells after dendritic cell vaccination. Here immunoSEQ multiplex PCR was the method, and the copy in TCRdb shows in-frame clones only, minus some. The data hold tens of thousands of clones, with around 85% observed a single time. This CDR3 has 15 amino acids. V shed 7 bases and J 7 bases; nucleotides not matched to a gene: 9. Germline-derived CDR1 and CDR2 are GTSNPN and SVGIG (reference sequence). As to time point: after dendritic cell vaccination, including at tumor progression/relapse. The origin of this receptor is a human donor with glioblastoma. V usage is TRBV30 and J usage is TRBJ2-2, with 13 nucleotides matching TRBD2. The sequencing here drew on blood, taken after dendritic cell vaccination. CDR3 bases: TGTGCCTCCGAACTAGCGGGGGGGCCGGGCGGGGAGCTGTTTTTT. It translates to CASELAGGPGGELFF.